The entry below describes one TCR beta chain. Its antigen is unknown. This record belongs to a study of shared clonotypes between healthy human individuals. Study-wide points: It was the non-shared clonotypes that had lower generation probabilities than clonotypes shared by all four donors.

Method: immunoSEQ multiplex PCR; TCRdb's copy keeps in-frame clones and lacks some. Of about 1.1 million clones listed, approximately 80% were seen once; the top ten hold roughly 0.65%. CDR3 length equals 15 residues. V lost 4 bases and J lost 4, with 15 bases in between. CDR1 and CDR2 (germline): SGHRS, YFSETQ. This TCR was sampled from a man aged 18 to 29 in good health. Some clones in this sample may be carry-over from other donors' samples. The V gene is TRBV5-1, the J gene TRBJ1-3, with D unclear. Sequencing was carried out using memory CD4+ T cells from PBMCs. Subset reported: CD45RA-negative fraction. The CDR3 sequence is CASSPGSLGGNTIYF. CDR3 coding DNA: TGCGCCAGCAGCCCAGGCTCCTTGGGAGGAAACACCATATATTTT.